This is a list of T cell receptor beta chains from one sample in a study of shared clonotypes between healthy human individuals. Produced via immunoSEQ multiplex PCR; TCRdb's table is partial and in-frame only. Here the sample spans roughly 300,000 clones, around 67% being singletons. Material for sequencing was memory CD4+ T cells sorted from blood. These receptors originate from a man aged 25-40 years in good health. CDR3s include the opening cysteine and the closing phenylalanine or tryptophan. A D gene is named only where the DNA matches it firmly. Where a row states a size, it is once, few, many or the class of an expanded clone; other rows omit it.

cdr3_aa	cdr3_nt	v_call	d_call	j_call	clone_size	cdr3_length
CASSAQGAYNEQFF	TGTGCCAGCAGCGCGCAGGGGGCCTACAATGAGCAGTTCTTC	TRBV9	TRBD1	TRBJ2-1	.	14
CASRPVGESGKNIQYF	TGTGCCAGTAGGCCCGTGGGAGAGTCGGGAAAAAACATTCAGTACTTC	TRBV19	.	TRBJ2-4	.	16
CASSRDVTNTGELFF	TGTGCCAGCAGTCGGGACGTTACGAACACCGGGGAGCTGTTTTTT	TRBV14	.	TRBJ2-2	.	15
CASSLIGTGEETQYF	TGCGCCAGCAGCTTGATCGGGACAGGGGAAGAGACCCAGTACTTC	TRBV5-1	TRBD1	TRBJ2-5	.	15
CASSRSLAELNEQYF	TGTGCCAGCAGCCGTTCACTAGCGGAGCTCAACGAGCAGTACTTC	TRBV7-3	TRBD2	TRBJ2-7	.	15
CASSSLVYGPCRIYEQYF	TGCGCCAGCAGTTCCTTAGTATACGGGCCTTGTCGTATCTACGAGCAGTACTTC	TRBV23-1	.	TRBJ2-7	.	18
CASSNPRESQGSNYLISNYNEQFF	TGTGCCAGCAGCAACCCTCGGGAATCACAGGGTTCTAACTACCTTATCTCCAACTACAATGAGCAGTTCTTC	TRBV21-1	.	TRBJ2-1	.	24
CASSLEGTGELFF	TGTGCCAGCAGCCTGGAAGGAACCGGGGAGCTGTTTTTT	TRBV2	.	TRBJ2-2	.	13
CASSPNTGDEPQHF	TGTGCCAGCTCACCCAACACAGGGGATGAGCCCCAGCATTTT	TRBV18	TRBD1	TRBJ1-5	.	14
CASSSPGELFF	TGTGCCAGCAGTTCCCCCGGGGAGCTGTTTTTT	TRBV6-1	.	TRBJ2-2	.	11
CASSLETGRQETQYF	TGTGCCAGCAGCTTAGAGACAGGCAGGCAAGAGACCCAGTACTTC	TRBV5-4	.	TRBJ2-5	.	15
CASSLDPRFNGETQYF	TGTGCCAGCAGCTTAGACCCCCGGTTCAATGGAGAGACCCAGTACTTC	TRBV7-8	.	TRBJ2-5	.	16
CASRPAGVNYGYTF	TGTGCCAGCCGACCTGCGGGAGTTAACTATGGCTACACCTTC	TRBV25-1	.	TRBJ1-2	few	14
CASRRPRQGAYEQYF	TGTGCCAGTCGCCGGCCTAGACAGGGGGCTTACGAGCAGTACTTC	TRBV28	TRBD1	TRBJ2-7	.	15
CASRIMGEQYF	TGTGCCAGCAGAATCATGGGCGAGCAGTACTTC	TRBV6-1	.	TRBJ2-7	.	11
CASSQQGAGRGIHEQYF	TGTGCCAGCAGCCAGCAGGGAGCGGGGAGGGGTATTCACGAGCAGTACTTC	TRBV13	TRBD2	TRBJ2-7	.	17
CASSRTGSEGNTIYF	TGTGCCAGCAGCCGGACAGGGTCTGAGGGAAACACCATATATTTT	TRBV7-2	TRBD1	TRBJ1-3	.	15
CASSFSGSATDTQYF	TGTGCCAGCAGCTTTAGCGGGAGTGCTACAGATACGCAGTATTTT	TRBV5-4	TRBD2	TRBJ2-3	few	15
CASSLIGTGYGYTF	TGTGCCAGCAGCTTGATCGGTACAGGGTATGGCTACACCTTC	TRBV5-5	.	TRBJ1-2	few	14
CASSAGGAGEAFF	TGCGCCAGCAGTGCAGGGGGCGCAGGTGAAGCTTTCTTT	TRBV10-1	TRBD1	TRBJ1-1	.	13
CASSIPSLRDSSYNEQLF	TGTGCCAGTAGTATCCCTTCTTTACGGGACAGCTCCTACAATGAGCAGCTCTTC	TRBV19	TRBD1	TRBJ2-1	.	18
CASSPSSGPNTGELFF	TGTGCCAGCTCACCTTCTAGCGGGCCGAACACCGGGGAGCTGTTTTTT	TRBV18	TRBD2	TRBJ2-2	.	16
CASRNRGIFNQPQHF	TGTGCCAGCAGAAACAGGGGAATTTTCAATCAGCCCCAGCATTTT	TRBV28	TRBD1	TRBJ1-5	.	15
CASSLVTGAGSYNEQFF	TGTGCCAGCAGTTTAGTGACGGGAGCTGGCTCCTACAATGAGCAGTTCTTC	TRBV28	.	TRBJ2-1	many	17
CTSSQEDLLGLQAETQYF	TGCACCAGCAGCCAAGAAGACTTACTGGGGCTGCAAGCCGAGACCCAGTACTTC	TRBV1	.	TRBJ2-5	.	18
CASSFRDPLGTQYF	TGTGCCAGCAGCTTCCGGGACCCCCTGGGGACCCAGTACTTC	TRBV6-1	.	TRBJ2-5	.	14
CSASRDTQYF	TGCAGTGCTAGCCGGGATACGCAGTATTTT	TRBV20-1	.	TRBJ2-3	.	10
CASSQNPTGWDEQFF	TGCGCCAGCAGCCAAAACCCGACAGGGTGGGATGAGCAGTTCTTC	TRBV4-3	TRBD1	TRBJ2-1	.	15
CASSRGRGRNEQFF	TGTGCCAGCAGCCGGGGCAGGGGAAGGAATGAGCAGTTCTTC	TRBV11-2	.	TRBJ2-1	.	14
CASSLGGKNNEQFF	TGTGCCAGCAGCTTAGGCGGGAAGAATAATGAGCAGTTCTTC	TRBV7-2	.	TRBJ2-1	.	14
CASSDKWGTGELFF	TGTGCCAGCAGTGATAAATGGGGAACCGGGGAGCTGTTTTTT	TRBV2	.	TRBJ2-2	.	14